The 30 T cell receptor beta chains listed next were all sequenced from one sample in a study of cytomegalovirus exposure and HLA in healthy donors. The PCR was carried out with 60 Vbeta primers and 13 Jbeta primers. Only in-frame clones appear in the TCRdb table, and some are missing; sequencing was by immunoSEQ multiplex PCR. The sample records over 100,000 clones, approximately 78% being singletons. The sequenced sample was PBMCs. These receptors originate from a woman between 45 and 60 years old in good health and CMV-seropositive.

CDR3 sequence: CASSSGLAGDYNEQFF. The CDR3 nucleotides are TGTGCCAGCAGCTCAGGACTAGCGGGGGACTACAATGAGCAGTTCTTC. The chain joins TRBV7-2 to TRBJ2-1, with 13 bases fitting TRBD2. The germline V gene encodes CDR1 SGHTA and CDR2 FQGNSA. J was trimmed by 3 bases and V by 4 bases; bases with no gene match: 3. This CDR3 is 16 amino acids long. The full variable domain, in which reference TRBV7-2 and TRBJ2-1 provide the parts outside the CDR3, is GAGVSQSPSNKVTEKGKDVELRCDPISGHTALYWYRQSLGQGLEFLIYFQGNSAPDKSGLPSDRFSAERTGGSVSTLTIQRTQQEDSAVYLCASSSGLAGDYNEQFFGPGTRLTVL.

The CDR3 coding sequence is TGCGCCAGCAGCCAAGGAGGGGCCCAGGGGAGATCGCATGGCTACACCTTC. Encoded protein: CASSQGGAQGRSHGYTF. The chain has TRBV4-1 and TRBJ1-2; D is perhaps TRBD1 (6 bases). Germline V gene lookup returns CDR1 MGHRA and CDR2 YSYEKL. The CDR3 spans 17 residues. The V end lost 1 base, the J end lost 6 bases, and 21 bases lay between the germline ends.

The chain uses TRBV30 and TRBJ1-2, with 8 bases matching TRBD1. The CDR3 length is 14 residues. Germline V lookup: CDR1 GTSNPN, CDR2 SVGIG (reference sequence). V dropped 0 bases and J dropped 4; count of bases not matched to a gene: 4. The CDR3 here is CAWSVRGTGYGYTF. CDR3 in DNA: TGTGCCTGGAGTGTACGTGGGACAGGCTATGGCTACACCTTC.

This chain links TRBV19 with TRBJ1-3, with a tentative D call TRBD1 (5 bases). The CDR3 has 13 amino acids. V was clipped by 4 bases and J by 2 bases, with 6 bases between them. CDR1 LNHDA and CDR2 SQIVND come from the germline V gene (reference sequence). The CDR3 DNA is TGTGCCAGTAGTAGGGGCGCTGGAAACACCATATATTTT. Amino acid sequence: CASSRGAGNTIYF.

CDR3 residues: CASTPQSEKLFF. The CDR3 DNA reads as TGTGCCAGCACCCCACAGTCTGAAAAACTGTTTTTT. The J gene is TRBJ1-4, the V gene TRBV2; D is uncertain. The CDR3 runs 12 residues. From germline, CDR1 is SNHLY and CDR2 FYNNEI. Trimming took off 7 bases at V and 7 bases at J, with 10 bases between the two ends.

The chain employs TRBV30 and TRBJ2-1; TRBD1 aligns across 8 bases. Germline values: CDR1 GTSNPN, CDR2 SVGIG (reference sequence). CDR3 length equals 12 residues. The V segment lost 5 bases and the J segment 10 bases; nucleotides outside the gene matches: 7. The CDR3, as DNA: TGTGCCTGGGGGACAGGCTTTCGGGAGCAGTTCTTC. Residues: CAWGTGFREQFF. Full variable domain (remainder filled in from reference TRBV30 and TRBJ2-1): SQTIHQWPATLVQPVGSPLSLECTVEGTSNPNLYWYRQAAGRGLQLLFYSVGIGQISSEVPQNLSASRPQDRQFILSSKKLLLSDSGFYLCAWGTGFREQFFGPGTRLTVL.

The chain recombines TRBV10-3 with TRBJ1-2; perhaps TRBD1 as D (5 bases). Germline V lookup: CDR1 ENHRY, CDR2 SYGVKD. V dropped 7 bases and J dropped 4 bases, with 19 bases sitting between them. The CDR3 spans 15 residues. The DNA of the CDR3 is TGTGCCATCACCATGGGGGAGGGAAGCATCTATGGCTACACCTTC. Amino acid sequence: CAITMGEGSIYGYTF.

The chain has TRBV29-1 and TRBJ2-3, with TRBD1 matching 12 bases. CDR1 and CDR2 (germline): SQVTM, ANQGSEA. V dropped 5 bases and J dropped 5; count of bases not matched to a gene: 5. The CDR3 contains 14 residues. In nucleotides, the CDR3 is TGCAGCGTTCGGGACAGGGGGCCACAAGATACGCAGTATTTT. This encodes CSVRDRGPQDTQYF.

This clone was found a few times. The rearrangement links TRBV7-2 to TRBJ1-2; D is perhaps TRBD1 (5 bases). The germline CDR1 and CDR2 sequences are SGHTA and FQGNSA. The CDR3 is made up of 14 amino acids. The germline V and J ends were trimmed by 2 bases and 6 bases, with 13 bases remaining between them. The CDR3 protein is CASSLSGGRHGYTF. CDR3 sequence (DNA): TGTGCCAGCAGCTTAAGCGGGGGACGGCATGGCTACACCTTC.

CDR3 amino acids: CASSANGGYGYEQYF. The CDR3 DNA reads TGTGCCAGCAGCGCCAACGGCGGGTATGGCTACGAGCAGTACTTC. V is TRBV7-3 and J is TRBJ2-7; a possible D gene is TRBD2 (5 bases). CDR1 is SGHTA, CDR2 FQGTGA, per germline. V was shortened by 5 bases and J by 3 bases, with 17 bases between the two germline ends. The CDR3 totals 15 residues.

This clone was counted only a few times. Compared with germline, one end of the junction differs, possibly owing to a read error. This chain links TRBV6-5 with TRBJ1-1; D possibly corresponds to TRBD1 (5 bases). There are 14 residues in the CDR3. Germline assignment: CDR1 MNHEY and CDR2 SVGAGI. Written as DNA, the CDR3 is TGTGCCAGCAGTGATCACGAGACGGACACGGAAGCTTTCTTT. Translation gives CASSDHETDTEAFF.

The gene calls are TRBV28 and TRBJ1-5; no definite D call. The germline V gene has CDR1 MDHEN and CDR2 SYDVKM. The CDR3 consists of 12 residues. Trimming took off 6 bases at V and 3 bases at J, with 6 bases between the two ends. The CDR3 is CASRDTNQPQHF. The CDR3 DNA sequence: TGTGCCAGCAGAGACACCAATCAGCCCCAGCATTTT.

J is TRBJ2-2 and V is TRBV7-3; the D call may be TRBD1 or TRBD2 (7 bases each). Deletions cut 6 bases from V and 4 bases from J, with 18 bases between. CDR3 length: 16 residues. Per germline, CDR1 SGHTA and CDR2 FQGTGA. The CDR3 region is CASRLQGTITTGELFF. The CDR3 nucleotides read TGTGCCAGCAGGTTACAGGGGACTATAACCACCGGGGAGCTGTTTTTT. The full variable domain, with the rest looked up from reference TRBV7-3 and TRBJ2-2, is GAGVSQTPSNKVTEKGKYVELRCDPISGHTALYWYRQSLGQGPEFLIYFQGTGAADDSGLPNDRFFAVRPEGSVSTLKIQRTERGDSAVYLCASRLQGTITTGELFFGEGSRLTVL.

The chain combines TRBV7-9 with TRBJ2-2, with no clear D. With 5 bases removed from V and 8 bases from J, the gap between germline ends came to 6 bases. Germline loops: CDR1 SEHNR, CDR2 FQNEAQ (reference sequence). The CDR3 has 11 amino acids. The CDR3 loop reads CASSPPGELFF. The CDR3 DNA sequence: TGTGCCAGCAGCCCCCCGGGGGAGCTGTTTTTT.

CDR3 protein: CASSSRGHPPNTEAFF. The DNA of the CDR3 is TGTGCCAGCAGTTCCCGGGGACACCCACCTAACACTGAAGCTTTCTTT. This chain connects TRBV28 to TRBJ1-1; D may be TRBD1 (6 bases). Germline CDR1 reads MDHEN; CDR2 reads SYDVKM. Between the trimmed V and J ends, which lost 4 bases and 2 bases, there was a span of 17 bases. The CDR3 spans 16 residues.

The chain links TRBV19 to TRBJ1-5; D is uncertain. The V and J ends lost 2 bases and 0 bases respectively, with 20 bases between them. Germline loops: CDR1 LNHDA, CDR2 SQIVND (reference sequence). CDR3 length: 19 amino acids. This chain's CDR3 is CASSILRRGLTYSNQPQHF. The CDR3 DNA is TGTGCCAGTAGTATATTAAGGAGAGGGTTAACTTATAGCAATCAGCCCCAGCATTTT.

V and J are TRBV5-4 and TRBJ2-1; 10 bases align to TRBD2. The V gene end was trimmed by 5 bases and the J gene end by 8 bases; junction bases not matched to a gene: 4. This CDR3 comprises 13 residues. CDR1 is SGHNT and CDR2 is YYREEE in the germline V gene (reference sequence). The CDR3 protein is CASRALAGDEQFF. CDR3 nucleotide sequence: TGTGCCAGCAGAGCGCTAGCGGGAGATGAGCAGTTCTTC.

The chain recombines TRBV13 with TRBJ2-5; D not resolved. Trimming took off 0 bases at V and 6 bases at J, with 11 bases between the two ends. The CDR3 length is 14 residues. Per germline, CDR1 PRHDT and CDR2 FYEKMQ (reference sequence). The CDR3 protein is CASSLGLVRKTQYF. The CDR3, as DNA: TGTGCCAGCAGCTTAGGGCTAGTTCGGAAGACCCAGTACTTC.

This clone has a single count. The chain has TRBV4-3 and TRBJ1-2; TRBD1 matches 9 bases. Trimming removed 3 bases from V and 7 bases from J; junction bases left unmatched: 3. Germline CDR1 LGHNA, CDR2 YSLEER. CDR3 size: 13 residues. The CDR3 reads CASSQRDRVGYTF. The DNA for the CDR3 is TGCGCCAGCAGCCAGAGGGACAGGGTTGGCTACACCTTC.

The genes are TRBV7-8 and TRBJ2-5, with D tentatively TRBD2 (6 bases). Germline values: CDR1 SGHVS, CDR2 FQNEAQ. V was trimmed by 0 bases and J by 5 bases, leaving 13 bases between them. This CDR3 is 15 amino acids long. CDR3 coding DNA: TGTGCCAGCAGCTTAGCTGTCGCGGGGCCGGAGACCCAGTACTTC. It encodes CASSLAVAGPETQYF.

This clone was counted between two and nine times. The rearrangement links TRBV10-3 to TRBJ1-1; D is unclear. CDR3 size: 12 residues. V was cut by 10 bases and J by 4 bases, with 13 bases left in between. The V gene's germline CDR1 is ENHRY and CDR2 SYGVKD. The CDR3 spells CATVGGSTEAFF. The CDR3 DNA is TGTGCCACAGTAGGAGGGAGCACTGAAGCTTTCTTT.

For the CDR3, the DNA is TGCGCCAGCAGCCCGGACAGGGAAGAGACCCAGTACTTC. Protein: CASSPDREETQYF. The chain links TRBV4-3 to TRBJ2-5, with 8 bases aligning to TRBD1. Germline V gene lookup returns CDR1 LGHNA and CDR2 YSLEER. The CDR3 has 13 residues. The junction had 1 base not matched to a gene; V was cut back by 4 bases and J by 3 bases.

The chain's CDR3 is CASSAAGLYQETQYF. CDR3 bases: TGTGCCAGCAGCGCCGCAGGGCTGTACCAAGAGACCCAGTACTTC. The rearrangement joins TRBV11-2 to TRBJ2-5; possibly TRBD1 for D (5 bases). V was trimmed by 5 bases and J by 0 bases, leaving 13 bases between them. Germline CDR1 reads SGHAT; CDR2 reads FQNNGV. This CDR3 contains 15 residues.

The rearrangement links TRBV27 to TRBJ1-6; D call uncertain. CDR3 length: 13 amino acids. Trimming left V 4 bases short and J 7 bases short, with 8 bases between. Germline-derived CDR1 and CDR2 are MNHEY and SMNVEV (reference sequence). CDR3 nucleotides: TGTGCCAGCAGTTGGCAATGGAATTCACCCCTCCACTTT. The encoded protein is CASSWQWNSPLHF.

This clone has just one count. V and J are TRBV5-5 and TRBJ2-7, with D perhaps matching TRBD1 (6 bases). The CDR3 loop spans 13 amino acids. Germline V gene data show CDR1 as SGHKS and CDR2 as YYEKEE (reference sequence). Deletions cut 2 bases from V and 6 bases from J, with 12 bases between. CDR3 in amino acids: CASSFSGESEQYF. The CDR3 bases are TGTGCCAGCAGCTTTTCAGGGGAAAGCGAGCAGTACTTC.

This clone was picked up a small number of times. The chain is built from TRBV5-1 and TRBJ2-7, with 10 bases identical to TRBD1. The V gene's germline CDR1 is SGHRS and CDR2 YFSETQ. Losses at the gene ends were 3 bases for V and 6 bases for J; bases not matched to a gene: 6. This CDR3 contains 14 residues. CDR3 nucleotides: TGCGCCAGCAGCTGGGACAGGGGTACTACCGAGCAGTACTTC. This sequence encodes CASSWDRGTTEQYF.

V usage is TRBV6-5 and J usage is TRBJ1-5; 8 nucleotides agree with TRBD1. The CDR3 contains 15 residues. V gave up 4 bases and J gave up 1 base; unmatched junction bases: 3. Germline V gene data show CDR1 as MNHEY and CDR2 as SVGAGI. In nucleotides, the CDR3 is TGTGCCAGCAGTTCCCGACAGGGGAGCAATCAGCCCCAGCATTTT. Amino acids: CASSSRQGSNQPQHF.

The rearrangement links TRBV2 to TRBJ1-1; D not resolved. The V and J ends lost 2 bases and 1 base respectively, with 5 bases between them. The CDR3 is made up of 13 amino acids. CDR1 and CDR2 from the germline V gene are SNHLY and FYNNEI. This chain's CDR3 is CASSEMRNTEAFF. The CDR3 coding sequence is TGTGCCAGCAGTGAAATGCGGAACACTGAAGCTTTCTTT.

This clone was seen once. The chain joins TRBV5-1 to TRBJ1-1, with 8 bases fitting TRBD1. Germline-derived CDR1 and CDR2 are SGHRS and YFSETQ. There are 15 residues in the CDR3. Losses at the gene ends were 2 bases for V and 1 base for J; bases not matched to a gene: 4. The CDR3 is CASSFGDRPNTEAFF. The CDR3 region has the DNA TGCGCCAGCAGCTTCGGGGACAGGCCGAACACTGAAGCTTTCTTT.

The sample holds a few counts of this clone. The chain couples TRBV6-5 to TRBJ1-1; a possible D gene is TRBD1 (5 bases). The CDR3 is 13 amino acids. From germline, CDR1 is MNHEY and CDR2 SVGAGI. The germline V and J ends were trimmed by 0 bases and 5 bases, with 7 bases remaining between them. This chain's CDR3 is CASSYSGGTEAFF. CDR3 coding DNA: TGTGCCAGCAGTTACTCCGGGGGGACTGAAGCTTTCTTT.